This TCR beta chain was sequenced for a study of CD8 T cells in Susac syndrome. An amount of RNA that ranged from about 0.45 to 1 ug was reverse transcribed with random hexamers. Amplification of TCR beta CDR3 spanned 54 Vbeta and 13 Jbeta via immunoSEQ multiplex PCR. TCRdb reprocessed the immunoSEQ multiplex PCR reads with MiXCR, giving one entry per CDR3 protein. Of about 70,000 distinct CDR3 sequences in the sample, around 93% were seen once. Input material: CD8+ T cells from PBMCs. This TCR came from a human donor in good health.

The CDR3 reads CASTMGQTNQPQHF. In DNA form, the CDR3 reads TGTGCCAGCACCATGGGACAGACAAATCAGCCCCAGCATTTT. V gene TRBV12-3 or TRBV12-4 combines with J gene TRBJ1-5; 7 bases match TRBD1. With V trimmed by 7 bases and J by 4 bases, 7 bases remained unmatched. The CDR3 has 14 amino acids.